One sample yielded the 5 T cell receptor beta chains listed below, sequenced in a study of breast tumors, draining lymph nodes, adjacent tissues. TCRdb passed the multiplex PCR reads through MiXCR, listing each CDR3 protein once. Of about 15,000 distinct CDR3 sequences listed, 40% to 65% are singletons. The sample taken for sequencing was tumor-adjacent breast tissue. The receptor source for this set is a female donor with breast cancer. Some clones in this sample may be carry-over from other donors' samples.

Concerning this clonotype: A read error may explain this, as a much larger clone is one base away. J is TRBJ1-1 and V is TRBV6-2 or TRBV6-3, with D maybe TRBD1 (5 bases). CDR3 length equals 15 residues. V lost 0 bases, J lost 4 bases, and 12 bases lay in between. Germline V lookup: CDR1 MNHEY, CDR2 SVGEGT. CDR3 coding DNA: TGTGCCAGCAGTTACTCTGGGGCGCAGGGCACTGAAGCTTTCTTT. It is translated as CASSYSGAQGTEAFF.

At least ten counts were recorded for this clonotype. This chain joins TRBV28 and TRBJ2-3; unclear D gene. V lost 5 bases and J 14 bases, leaving 17 bases between the germline ends. Germline V gene data show CDR1 as MDHEN and CDR2 as SYDVKM. The CDR3 covers 12 residues. The CDR3 DNA follows: TGTGCCAGCAGTCTCCTGGACGGATTGGGGTATTTT. The encoded protein is CASSLLDGLGYF.

The rearrangement uses TRBV10-3 and TRBJ1-2; 9 bases match TRBD1. This CDR3 has 13 amino acids. The junction had 1 base not matched to a gene; V was cut back by 4 bases and J by 4 bases. The germline CDR1 and CDR2 sequences are ENHRY and SYGVKD. Here the CDR3 DNA reads TGTGCCATCAGTGTGACAGGGGGCTATGGCTACACCTTC. This codes for CAISVTGGYGYTF.

Sample share makes this clonotype medium-sized. The chain joins TRBV6-5 to TRBJ2-7; D gene uncertain. The CDR3 covers 14 residues. CDR1 and CDR2 from the germline V gene are MNHEY and SVGAGI. With 6 bases removed from V and 1 base from J, the gap between germline ends came to 13 bases. The CDR3 bases are TGTGCCAGCAGCGTGTTCGGAGCGTCCTACGAGCAGTACTTC. The encoded protein is CASSVFGASYEQYF.

This clonotype was recorded at least ten times. The chain joins TRBV6-2 or TRBV6-3 to TRBJ2-2, with unresolved D. Germline lookup yields CDR1 MNHEY and CDR2 SVGEGT. The CDR3 has 14 residues. The germline V and J ends were trimmed by 9 bases and 1 base, with 12 bases remaining between them. The CDR3: CASRSSGNTGELFF. CDR3 sequence (DNA): TGTGCCAGTCGATCGTCAGGGAACACCGGGGAGCTGTTTTTT.